Listed here are 29 T cell receptor beta chains from one sample, sequenced in a study of T cells in Graves' hyperthyroidism and ophthalmopathy. It was RNA transcripts that yielded the amplified TCR beta CDR3 regions. The HTBI primer set served for first-round RT-PCR of the TCR CDR3. TCRdb independently ran MiXCR on the multiplex PCR reads; one entry per CDR3 protein. The top ten hold about 10% of the sample, which has roughly 500,000 distinct CDR3 sequences, roughly 24% seen once. The sequenced sample was blood. The receptor source for this set is a woman aged 30 to 39 with Graves' ophthalmopathy.

In its sample, this clonotype was seen once. The CDR3 bases are TGTGCCAGCAGAAGAGGGGGGGGCAATCAGCCCCAGCATTTT. This sequence encodes CASRRGGGNQPQHF. The V gene is TRBV6-2 or TRBV6-3, the J gene TRBJ1-5; tentative D call: TRBD1 (6 bases). Trimming stripped 6 bases from V and 2 bases from J, with 11 bases between. CDR3 length equals 14 residues. Germline CDR1 MNHEY, CDR2 SVGEGT.

There are many counts of this clonotype. The chain uses TRBV27 and TRBJ1-2, with 8 bases matching TRBD1. J gave up 5 bases and V 5 bases, and 4 bases lay outside the gene matches. Germline CDR1 and CDR2: MNHEY and SMNVEV (reference sequence). The CDR3 spans 13 residues. The CDR3, as DNA: TGTGCCAGCAGTCTAACAGGGGGGTATGGCTACACCTTC. Its protein product is CASSLTGGYGYTF.

This clonotype showed up many times. V usage is TRBV7-2 and J usage is TRBJ1-6; 7 bases line up with TRBD1. The germline gives CDR1 SGHTA, CDR2 FQGNSA. The trim removed 2 bases at V and 6 bases at J, leaving 4 bases unmatched. The length of the CDR3 is 15 residues. In nucleotides, the CDR3 is TGTGCCAGCAGCTTATACAGGGGTCCTAATTCACCCCTCCACTTT. Translation gives CASSLYRGPNSPLHF.

There are a few counts of this clonotype. V and J are TRBV28 and TRBJ1-1; 8 bases line up with TRBD1. The CDR3 has 14 residues. Germline CDR1 MDHEN, CDR2 SYDVKM. Trimming cost V 5 bases and J 6 bases; bases outside gene matches: 8. Written as DNA, the CDR3 is TGTGCCAGCAGTAGAGGACAGGGTAAGGCTGAAGCTTTCTTT. This codes for CASSRGQGKAEAFF.

Concerning this clonotype itself: A read error is possible here, since a much larger clone lies one base away. The chain recombines TRBV14 with TRBJ2-7; D ambiguous. Between the trimmed V and J ends, which lost 4 bases and 3 bases, there was a span of 16 bases. This CDR3 has 15 amino acids. Germline CDR1 reads SGHDN; CDR2 reads FVKESK. CDR3 nucleotide sequence: TGTGCCAGCAGCCGTCCATCGGTGAACTGCTACGAGCAGTACTTC. Protein sequence: CASSRPSVNCYEQYF.

This sequence joins TRBV29-1 and TRBJ2-2; D is perhaps TRBD1 (5 bases). Germline values: CDR1 SQVTM, CDR2 ANQGSEA. Deletions cut 6 bases from V and 5 bases from J, with 7 bases between. The CDR3 covers 11 residues. The CDR3 protein is CSVSGTGELFF. In DNA, the CDR3 is TGCAGCGTCTCAGGGACCGGGGAGCTGTTTTTT.

There are many counts of this clonotype. The chain joins TRBV10-2 to TRBJ1-5; D unclear. The germline V and J ends were trimmed by 2 bases and 4 bases, with 12 bases remaining between them. Germline V gene data show CDR1 as WSHSY and CDR2 as SAAADI. This CDR3 region has 15 residues. The chain's CDR3 is CASSEGRRLNQPQHF. CDR3 DNA: TGCGCCAGCAGTGAGGGTAGGAGACTAAATCAGCCCCAGCATTTT.

This clonotype was detected many times. The chain combines TRBV12-3 or TRBV12-4 with TRBJ2-7; D is unclear. CDR3 size: 12 residues. The V gene lost 5 bases and the J gene lost 3 bases, with 8 bases spanning the gap. CDR3 residues: CASSPRIYEQYF. The CDR3 nucleotides are TGTGCCAGCAGTCCCCGGATCTACGAGCAGTACTTC.

This clonotype has a count of ten or more. This chain links TRBV10-3 with TRBJ2-3, with a tentative D call TRBD1 (6 bases). The CDR3 length is 15 residues. Germline V gene sequence: CDR1 ENHRY, CDR2 SYGVKD. V lost 0 bases and J 2 bases, leaving 9 bases between the germline ends. This CDR3 is CAISESWDITDTQYF. CDR3 bases: TGTGCCATCAGTGAGTCGTGGGACATCACAGATACGCAGTATTTT.

V usage is TRBV30 and J usage is TRBJ1-1, with TRBD1 as a possible D gene (5 bases). The CDR3 length is 13 residues. Germline-derived CDR1 and CDR2 are GTSNPN and SVGIG (reference sequence). Trimming stripped 0 bases from V and 5 bases from J, with 10 bases between. The CDR3 reads CAWSVRGYTEAFF. In nucleotides, the CDR3 is TGTGCCTGGAGTGTACGGGGGTATACTGAAGCTTTCTTT.

This clonotype was detected a few times. The rearrangement links TRBV29-1 to TRBJ2-5, with 8 bases that match TRBD1. The trim removed 6 bases at V and 5 bases at J, leaving 5 bases unmatched. Germline assignment: CDR1 SQVTM and CDR2 ANQGSEA. This CDR3 spans 12 amino acids. CDR3 coding DNA: TGCAGCGTAGGACAGGGAGAGGAGACCCAGTACTTC. Translating gives CSVGQGEETQYF.

This clonotype was counted ten times or more. The CDR3 reads CASSYSENYGYTF. The DNA for the CDR3 is TGTGCCAGCAGTTACTCGGAGAACTATGGCTACACCTTC. The chain is built from TRBV6-5 and TRBJ1-2; D not resolved. The CDR3 has 13 residues. Trimming cost V 0 bases and J 2 bases, with 4 bases left between them. Germline V CDR1 and CDR2: MNHEY, SVGAGI.

The chain employs TRBV6-1 and TRBJ1-1; weak D call: TRBD1 (6 bases). CDR3 length: 15 residues. Per the germline V gene, CDR1 is MNHNS and CDR2 is SASEGT. V lost 4 bases, J lost 2 bases, and 14 bases lay in between. CDR3 in amino acids: CASSVQGTFNTEAFF. CDR3 nucleotides: TGTGCCAGCAGTGTTCAGGGGACTTTCAACACTGAAGCTTTCTTT.

This clonotype was recorded many times. This rearrangement joins TRBV10-3 to TRBJ2-5, with TRBD1 as a possible D gene (6 bases). Trimming cost V 7 bases and J 3 bases, with 15 bases left between them. CDR1 is ENHRY and CDR2 is SYGVKD in the germline V gene. This CDR3 contains 14 residues. The CDR3 DNA reads TGTGCCATCAAGGACAGCTCCCGAAAAGAGACCCAGTACTTC. This encodes CAIKDSSRKETQYF.

The chain joins TRBV20-1 to TRBJ1-2, with D possibly matching TRBD1 (5 bases). The CDR3 runs 13 residues. V was cut by 6 bases and J by 4 bases, with 15 bases left in between. Germline loops: CDR1 DFQATT, CDR2 SNEGSKA (reference sequence). CDR3 DNA: TGCAGTGCGGACCACGACAGAAGCTATGGCTACACCTTC. It yields the protein CSADHDRSYGYTF.

This clonotype was counted ten times or more. The rearrangement uses TRBV2 and TRBJ1-5; 10 bases are shared with TRBD1. In germline, CDR1 is SNHLY, CDR2 FYNNEI. This CDR3 has 20 amino acids. Unmatched junction bases numbered 14, after V lost 1 base and J lost 2 bases. CDR3 coding DNA: TGTGCCAGCAGTGAAGAGGGGGACAGGGGAAAGTTTATACGCAATCAGCCCCAGCATTTT. The encoded protein is CASSEEGDRGKFIRNQPQHF. The entire variable domain, with the rest obtained from reference TRBV2 and TRBJ1-5, is as follows: EPEVTQTPSHQVTQMGQEVILRCVPISNHLYFYWYRQILGQKVEFLVSFYNNEISEKSEIFDDQFSVERPDGSNFTLKIRSTKLEDSAMYFCASSEEGDRGKFIRNQPQHFGDGTRLSIL.

The chain uses TRBV20-1 and TRBJ2-5, with D tentatively TRBD2 (6 bases). Germline CDR1 reads DFQATT; CDR2 reads SNEGSKA (reference sequence). The CDR3 contains 14 residues. Trimming cost V 3 bases and J 2 bases, with 13 bases left between them. The CDR3 bases are TGCAGTGCTAGGGGGGACTCTTATCAAGAGACCCAGTACTTC. Encoded protein: CSARGDSYQETQYF.

V is TRBV28 and J is TRBJ1-2, with D maybe TRBD1 (6 bases). Germline-derived CDR1 and CDR2 are MDHEN and SYDVKM. Trimming removed 7 bases from V and 8 bases from J, with 17 bases in between. The CDR3 has 13 amino acids. The CDR3: CASKDSLLGGYTF. CDR3 sequence (DNA): TGTGCCAGCAAGGACAGCCTTTTAGGAGGCTACACCTTC.

The V and J genes are TRBV2 and TRBJ2-2; D may be TRBD2 (6 bases). Germline V gene data show CDR1 as SNHLY and CDR2 as FYNNEI. This CDR3 is built from 16 residues. Trimming cost V 3 bases and J 5 bases, with 16 bases left between them. The DNA for the CDR3 is TGTGCCAGCAGTGATCTTCCAGCGGGTGCGACCGGGGAGCTGTTTTTT. This encodes CASSDLPAGATGELFF.

As to this clonotype: Just one base apart from a much larger clone, this may be a read error. A read error is likely, as this CDR3 ends without the conserved phenylalanine or tryptophan. This chain uses TRBV19 with TRBJ2-6; D remains unclear. The CDR3 covers 15 residues. Germline values: CDR1 LNHDA, CDR2 SQIVND (reference sequence). Trimming pared 3 bases from V and 0 bases from J, leaving 6 bases between. The CDR3 spells CASSIAVSGANVLTY. The CDR3 DNA sequence: TGTGCCAGTAGTATCGCGGTCTCTGGGGCCAACGTCCTGACTTAC.

Many counts were recorded for this clonotype. The CDR3 coding sequence is TGCAGTGCTAGAAATAGCGGGGGGATAACACAAGAGACCCAGTACTTC. Protein product: CSARNSGGITQETQYF. This chain links TRBV20-1 with TRBJ2-5, with 10 bases fitting TRBD2. With 2 bases clipped from V and 2 bases from J, the junction kept 8 bases outside the gene matches. Germline V CDR1 and CDR2: DFQATT, SNEGSKA (reference sequence). The CDR3 is 16 residues long.

This clonotype was seen ten or more times. The chain couples TRBV5-1 to TRBJ2-2, with 8 bases fitting TRBD1. This CDR3 region has 14 residues. J gave up 8 bases and V 2 bases, and 5 bases lay outside the gene matches. Germline assignment: CDR1 SGHRS and CDR2 YFSETQ. The CDR3 region has the DNA TGCGCCAGCAGCTTCCAGGGGGCAGGAGGGGAGCTGTTTTTT. It is translated as CASSFQGAGGELFF.

V is TRBV6-5 and J is TRBJ2-2; 9 bases map to TRBD1. V shed 7 bases, J shed 3 bases, and the junction held 6 bases outside the gene matches. The CDR3 covers 15 residues. Germline lookup yields CDR1 MNHEY and CDR2 SVGAGI. The CDR3 sequence: CASIKGTGHTGELFF. The CDR3 nucleotides read TGTGCCAGCATTAAGGGGACAGGGCACACCGGGGAGCTGTTTTTT.

CDR3 sequence: CASSYSLDYGYTF. The CDR3 DNA sequence: TGTGCCAGCAGTTACTCCCTGGACTATGGCTACACCTTC. V is TRBV6-5 and J is TRBJ1-2; no firm D call. CDR3 length equals 13 residues. V was pared by 0 bases and J by 3 bases, with 5 bases between. Looked up from germline, CDR1 is MNHEY and CDR2 is SVGAGI.

Many counts were recorded for this clonotype. V and J are TRBV10-3 and TRBJ1-1, with 7 bases fitting TRBD1. Per germline, CDR1 ENHRY and CDR2 SYGVKD. V shed 6 bases, J shed 5 bases, and the junction held 9 bases outside the gene matches. The CDR3 extends over 14 amino acids. The CDR3 nucleotides are TGTGCCATCAGCAATACAGGGGATGGGACTGAAGCTTTCTTT. This translates into CAISNTGDGTEAFF.

The chain is built from TRBV7-8 and TRBJ2-7; 8 bases map to TRBD1. The CDR3 totals 15 residues. V gave up 5 bases and J gave up 1 base; unmatched junction bases: 7. CDR1 is SGHVS and CDR2 is FQNEAQ in the germline V gene. CDR3 region: CASSPQGATSYEQYF. The DNA for the CDR3 is TGTGCCAGCAGCCCCCAGGGGGCAACGTCCTACGAGCAGTACTTC.

The sample holds a few counts of this clonotype. The V and J genes are TRBV25-1 and TRBJ2-5; D possibly corresponds to TRBD1 (5 bases). CDR1 MGHDK and CDR2 SYGVNS come from the germline V gene. Trimming took 1 base from V and 4 from J, leaving 13 bases between them. CDR3 length equals 15 residues. Written as DNA, the CDR3 is TGTGCCAGCAGTGAATTAGGGGCGTTGGGAGAGACCCAGTACTTC. Encoded protein: CASSELGALGETQYF. The full variable domain, its missing parts supplied by reference TRBV25-1 and TRBJ2-5, is EADIYQTPRYLVIGTGKKITLECSQTMGHDKMYWYQQDPGMELHLIHYSYGVNSTEKGDLSSESTVSRIRTEHFPLTLESARPSHTSQYLCASSELGALGETQYFGPGTRLLVL.

This clonotype was seen many times. The V and J genes are TRBV12-3 or TRBV12-4 and TRBJ1-3, with D hard to call. V was clipped by 4 bases and J by 4 bases, with 14 bases between them. There are 15 residues in the CDR3. CDR3 residues: CASSSHGRRGNTIYF. CDR3 DNA: TGTGCCAGCAGTTCACATGGACGACGGGGAAACACCATATATTTT.

The V and J genes are TRBV25-1 and TRBJ2-2; D perhaps matches TRBD2 (5 bases). Trimming shortened V by 8 bases and J by 0 bases, and 13 bases separated the two germline ends. Germline V gene sequence: CDR1 MGHDK, CDR2 SYGVNS. The CDR3 spans 15 residues. Here the CDR3 DNA reads TGTGCCAGCGAGGAGCGGTTCGCGAACACCGGGGAGCTGTTTTTT. This gives the protein CASEERFANTGELFF.